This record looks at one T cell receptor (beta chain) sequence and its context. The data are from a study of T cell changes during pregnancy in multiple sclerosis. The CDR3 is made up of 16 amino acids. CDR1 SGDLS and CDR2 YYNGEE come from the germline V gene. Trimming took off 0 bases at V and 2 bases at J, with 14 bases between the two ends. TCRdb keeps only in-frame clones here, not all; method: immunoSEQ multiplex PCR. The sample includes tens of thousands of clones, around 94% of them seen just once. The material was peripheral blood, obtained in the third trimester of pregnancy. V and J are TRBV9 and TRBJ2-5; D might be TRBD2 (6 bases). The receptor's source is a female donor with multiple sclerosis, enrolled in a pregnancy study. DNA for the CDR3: TGTGCCAGCAGCGTAGGAGGATGGGGAGGTCAAGAGACCCAGTACTTC. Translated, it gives CASSVGGWGGQETQYF.